This T cell receptor beta chain originates from a study of T cells after yellow fever vaccination. Study overall: In the case of low-cell-number fractions, SMART-Seq v4 Ultra Low Input was used for preparation.

The V gene's germline CDR1 is LNHNV and CDR2 YYDKDF (reference sequence). The CDR3 loop spans 15 amino acids. The J segment lost 3 bases and the V segment lost 4 bases, leaving 5 bases of the junction unmatched. A process of 5'RACE template switching, which added a universal primer site and UMIs, was used to make TCR cDNA. TCRdb processed the 5' RACE reads anew with MiXCR; each CDR3 protein has one entry. The data contain hundreds of thousands of distinct CDR3 sequences, approximately 13% of them singletons. This clonotype was recorded a few times. This specimen was PBMCs, taken on the day of the yellow fever booster vaccination. The chain employs TRBV15 and TRBJ2-5; 10 bases agree with TRBD2. The clonotype originates from a man in his thirties or forties who received the YFV17D yellow fever vaccine. CDR3 loop: CATSTLAGDEETQYF. The CDR3 bases are TGTGCCACCAGCACTCTAGCGGGAGATGAAGAGACCCAGTACTTC.